This T cell receptor (beta chain) was captured in a study of cytomegalovirus exposure and HLA in healthy donors. PCR employed 60 Vbeta and 13 Jbeta primers. The protocol was immunoSEQ multiplex PCR, while the TCRdb copy is restricted to in-frame clones and leaves out a portion. The table lists under 300,000 clones, approximately 82% of them singletons. The CDR3 covers 16 residues. The J segment lost 2 bases and the V segment lost 3 bases, leaving 5 bases of the junction unmatched. Germline assignment: CDR1 SGHNT and CDR2 YYREEE (reference sequence). Broader study findings: There were 160 or so TCR beta chains listed as cytomegalovirus-associated.

In the case of this clone: Its antigen is not known. Other DNA sequences in the sample encode the same CDR3.

This chain joins TRBV5-4 and TRBJ2-3; 11 bases map to TRBD2. Specimen: PBMCs. The source is an older woman in good health and CMV-seropositive. The CDR3: CASSSLAGGLTDTQYF. The CDR3 nucleotides read TGTGCCAGCAGCTCCCTAGCGGGGGGACTCACAGATACGCAGTATTTT.